The rows below give T cell receptor beta chains drawn from one sample of a study of OX40 agonist ivuxolimab in advanced cancers. Sequencing was performed with immunoSEQ multiplex PCR; in TCRdb, only in-frame clones are kept and a portion is missing. Of 53,000 or so clones in the sample, around 82% were seen once. Sequencing used CD4+ or CD8+ T cells sorted from blood, obtained in a trial of the OX40 agonist ivuxolimab. These receptors came from an adult with an advanced solid tumor such as melanoma, head and neck, liver or kidney cancer. Both conserved end residues are part of each CDR3. The D gene is left open where the match is weak. Clone sizes are given selectively: once, few, many, or a class where the clone is expanded.

D gene,clone size,V gene,J gene,CDR3 DNA,CDR3 protein
TRBD2,.,TRBV12-5,TRBJ2-1,TGTGCTAGTGGGCCGGGACTATTTAACAATGAGCAGTTCTTC,CASGPGLFNNEQFF
TRBD1,.,TRBV5-5,TRBJ2-2,TGTGCCAGCACCCCCGGGACAGTCCTCACCGGGGAGCTGTTTTTT,CASTPGTVLTGELFF
TRBD2,.,TRBV6-6,TRBJ2-7,TGTGCCAGCAGTCCCTCCGCTAGCGGGAAACTCGAGCAGTACTTC,CASSPSASGKLEQYF
TRBD1,few,TRBV5-1,TRBJ2-3,TGCGCCAGCAGCCACCGGACAGGGGGAATAGATACGCAGTATTTT,CASSHRTGGIDTQYF
TRBD1,few,TRBV9,TRBJ2-6,TGTGCCAGCAGCGTAAGGGGGCCTGACTCTGGGGCCAACGTCCTGACTTTC,CASSVRGPDSGANVLTF
.,.,TRBV6-5,TRBJ2-1,TGTGCCACCGAGGGGGGGGCGAATGAGCAGTTCTTC,CATEGGANEQFF
.,.,TRBV6-6,TRBJ2-7,TGTGCCAGCGGGGGGATGGGGTCCTACGAGCAGTACTTC,CASGGMGSYEQYF
.,.,TRBV5-4,TRBJ1-1,TGTGCCAGCAGCCCAAGAATGAACACTGAAGCTTTCTTT,CASSPRMNTEAFF
.,once,TRBV10-1,TRBJ2-7,TGCGCCAGCAGTGAGTCGCTAGATGGTCACGACGAGCAGTACTTC,CASSESLDGHDEQYF
.,.,TRBV7-6,TRBJ2-5,TGTGCCAGCAGCCCGCGCGGGGCAGAGACCCAGTACTTC,CASSPRGAETQYF